Given below is one T cell receptor beta chain in context. Its recognized antigen is unknown. One base away there is no much larger clone; base qualities are not given. This sample was taken from a study of T cell responses to AZD1222 COVID-19 vaccine (dated by TCRdb to the early 2020s). For the study in its entirety: TCR sequencing covered roughly 230 trial participants: nearly 210 given two doses of AZD1222 and about 26 given two doses of MenACWY control vaccine. Trial participants were enrolled into age subgroups of 18-55, 56-69 and 70-plus years, which contained around 150, 28 and 57 TCR-sequenced participants, respectively.

Results the study describes overall, beyond this receptor: Participants were mostly white British and included more females than males, and it was suggested by the authors that clonal diversity may have been underestimated. Epitopes outside the regions mutated in the B.1.351 and B.1.1.7 variants were reportedly recognized by nearly half of the unique spike-specific TCRs. The 56-69-year group was small, and its depth increase did not reach significance, likely because of low power. Only five to seven AZD1222 recipients were SARS-CoV-2 seropositive at baseline, limiting conclusions about previously exposed vaccinees. After two AZD1222 doses, both the breadth and the depth of spike-specific TCRs were significantly higher than at day 0 and than in MenACWY recipients. Because no day 14 peak-response samples were available, the repertoires could be characterized only after the peak T cell response. Vaccine-associated CD4 TCRs spanned the whole spike protein, with dominant responses in regions 160-218 and 743-854.

V is cut by 4 bases and J by 8 bases, and the space between the germline ends is 11 bases. The germline V gene encodes CDR1 SGHAT and CDR2 FQNNGV. The CDR3, from cysteine to phenylalanine, totals 13 residues. The read is trimmed to its CDR3 DNA, 39 bases read in frame from base 1. Read against the paper, the sample's time point label means: about 28 days (+/-7) after the second vaccine dose. AZD1222 recipients whose second dose came at about 4 weeks and those whose second dose came at about 12 weeks were combined into one group, since spike-specific TCR depth and breadth did not differ between the two schedules. Vaccinee samples were obtained from the UK trials COV001 and COV002, which included a single-blind randomized controlled phase 2/3 trial of AZD1222 (ChAdOx1 nCoV-19) in healthy adults. For TCRbeta chain sequencing, PBMC samples from trial participants were taken at day 0 and at day 28 after the second dose.

The CDR3 regions of human TCRbeta chains were subjected to immunosequencing. As for the original processing: TCRs in the repertoires were compared against a reference library of SARS-CoV-2-specific TCRs that had been generated with the MIRA antigen-specificity platform. Breadth was defined as the fraction of unique TCRs that were SARS-CoV-2-associated, and depth was defined as the fraction of total T cells that were SARS-CoV-2-associated. Each spike-specific TCR was assigned to its reactive spike region and to a CD4 or CD8 class using the MIRA data. Log10-transformed breadth and depth values were compared by one-way ANOVA with Sidak's multiple comparisons tests. Sourced from immuneACCESS, this table was stored by TCRdb with only in-frame sequences that have V and J called. A share of the clones is absent; for the studies checked, an unresolved V gene accounts for under half, and the remainder has no known explanation. The V and J calls and the clone size are those of that table, but D and trimming were determined from the DNA. For this sample the table gives under 150,000 clones, of which roughly nine tenths were detected only once. Jointly, the top ten make up about 9.5% of the sample.

The receptor chain draws on TRBV11-2 and TRBJ1-4; no D gene call is confident. The origin of this receptor is an adult who received the AZD1222 COVID-19 vaccine. The source material was peripheral blood, sampled 28 days after the second AZD1222 dose. The CDR3 protein is CASSSGLREKLFF. The nucleotide sequence is TGTGCCAGCAGCTCGGGGTTGAGGGAAAAACTGTTTTTT.